These T cell receptor beta chains were read from a single sample in a study of blood T cells in healthy people across ages. TCRdb fed the 5' RACE reads into MiXCR, producing one record per CDR3 protein. This table has around 1.5 million distinct CDR3 sequences, 30% to 40% appearing once. The sample was blood. These TCRs come from a woman under 40 in good health. CDR3s include the opening cysteine and the closing phenylalanine or tryptophan. The D gene is left open where the match is weak. Clone size, where shown, is once, few, many, or a class for clones that have expanded.

cdr3_nt: TGTGCCAGCAGTGACTCGACCCTAGCGGAAGCACGCCACCAAGAGACCCAGTACTTC; cdr3_aa: CASSDSTLAEARHQETQYF; v_call: TRBV6-4; d_call: TRBD2; j_call: TRBJ2-5; clone_size: many
cdr3_nt: TGCGCCAGCAGCTCGGGACAGGGGCCACGCGAGCAGTACTTC; cdr3_aa: CASSSGQGPREQYF; v_call: TRBV5-1; d_call: TRBD1; j_call: TRBJ2-7; clone_size: few
cdr3_nt: TGTGCCAGCAGCCCAAGGCGAGCGGAGCTGGTCCGCGAGCAGTACTTC; cdr3_aa: CASSPRRAELVREQYF; v_call: TRBV11-1; d_call: NA; j_call: TRBJ2-7; clone_size: NA
cdr3_nt: TGTGCCAGCAGCTCCGGGACAGCCGGTGATGGCTACACCTTC; cdr3_aa: CASSSGTAGDGYTF; v_call: TRBV7-3; d_call: TRBD1; j_call: TRBJ1-2; clone_size: many
cdr3_nt: TGTGCCACCGCTGGGGGGAGGAGGGATGGCTACACCTTC; cdr3_aa: CATAGGRRDGYTF; v_call: TRBV2; d_call: NA; j_call: TRBJ1-2; clone_size: NA
cdr3_nt: TGTGCCAGCAGGGGGACAGGGGCCATGAACACTGAAGCTTTCTTT; cdr3_aa: CASRGTGAMNTEAFF; v_call: TRBV21-1; d_call: NA; j_call: TRBJ1-1; clone_size: NA
cdr3_nt: TGTGCCAGCGGGGCGCCGATAGCGGGGGGGCCAGCTGATACGCAGTATTTT; cdr3_aa: CASGAPIAGGPADTQYF; v_call: TRBV2; d_call: TRBD2; j_call: TRBJ2-3; clone_size: NA
cdr3_nt: TGCGCCAGCAGCTTGGCCGTCAGTCTTGAGCAGTACTTC; cdr3_aa: CASSLAVSLEQYF; v_call: TRBV5-1; d_call: NA; j_call: TRBJ2-7; clone_size: NA
cdr3_nt: TGTGCCAGCAGTCCCCCGGGGAGGGTTGTGCAGCCCCAGCATTTT; cdr3_aa: CASSPPGRVVQPQHF; v_call: TRBV28; d_call: NA; j_call: TRBJ1-5; clone_size: NA
cdr3_nt: TGTGCCGGTAGCCCTAGCGGGGGGCCCCTCTCCTACGAGCAGTACTTC; cdr3_aa: CAGSPSGGPLSYEQYF; v_call: TRBV27; d_call: TRBD2; j_call: TRBJ2-7; clone_size: NA
cdr3_nt: TGTGCCAGCAGAGCTACGACAGGGGAGGAGCAGTACTTC; cdr3_aa: CASRATTGEEQYF; v_call: TRBV6-1; d_call: TRBD1; j_call: TRBJ2-7; clone_size: once
cdr3_nt: TGCGCCAGCAGCCTAACACCAGGTCGGGACATTCAGTACTTC; cdr3_aa: CASSLTPGRDIQYF; v_call: TRBV4-1; d_call: NA; j_call: TRBJ2-4; clone_size: NA
cdr3_nt: TGTGCCAGCAGTTTATGGGGAGGATACGAGCAGTACTTC; cdr3_aa: CASSLWGGYEQYF; v_call: TRBV12-3/TRBV12-4; d_call: NA; j_call: TRBJ2-7; clone_size: many
cdr3_nt: TGTGCCAGCAGCACCCCTACGGACTTTCCAGACTACGAGCAGTACTTC; cdr3_aa: CASSTPTDFPDYEQYF; v_call: TRBV7-6; d_call: NA; j_call: TRBJ2-7; clone_size: few
cdr3_nt: TGCGCCAGCAGCCAAGATCGAGCGGGAGGGAGGAATGAGCAGTTCTTC; cdr3_aa: CASSQDRAGGRNEQFF; v_call: TRBV4-1; d_call: TRBD2; j_call: TRBJ2-1; clone_size: NA
cdr3_nt: TGTGCCAGCCCTAGACTAGCGGGAGGGCAAGTTCTGGAGCAGTACTTC; cdr3_aa: CASPRLAGGQVLEQYF; v_call: TRBV28; d_call: TRBD2; j_call: TRBJ2-7; clone_size: NA
cdr3_nt: TGTGCCAGCAGTATCCACTCAAATACTAGCGGAGAGGGGGAGACCCAGTACTTC; cdr3_aa: CASSIHSNTSGEGETQYF; v_call: TRBV12-3/TRBV12-4; d_call: TRBD2; j_call: TRBJ2-5; clone_size: NA
cdr3_nt: TGTGCCAGCAGCTTAGAAGACAACCAAGAGACCCAGTACTTC; cdr3_aa: CASSLEDNQETQYF; v_call: TRBV11-2; d_call: NA; j_call: TRBJ2-5; clone_size: many
cdr3_nt: TGTGCCAGCAGCGTAGCTCGTAAACCAGGGACTAGCGGGATTAGCACAGATACGCAGTATTTT; cdr3_aa: CASSVARKPGTSGISTDTQYF; v_call: TRBV9; d_call: TRBD2; j_call: TRBJ2-3; clone_size: NA
cdr3_nt: TGTGCCAGCAGGGGGACCGGGACAGGGGGCCGTGGCTACACCTTC; cdr3_aa: CASRGTGTGGRGYTF; v_call: TRBV27; d_call: TRBD1; j_call: TRBJ1-2; clone_size: NA
cdr3_nt: TGTGCCAGCAGCCAAGAAGGGGGCGATGAAAAACTGTTTTTT; cdr3_aa: CASSQEGGDEKLFF; v_call: TRBV4-2; d_call: TRBD1; j_call: TRBJ1-4; clone_size: few
cdr3_nt: TGCGCCAGCAGCCAAATCGGGGCAATGAACACTGAAGCTTTCTTT; cdr3_aa: CASSQIGAMNTEAFF; v_call: TRBV4-1; d_call: NA; j_call: TRBJ1-1; clone_size: NA
cdr3_nt: TGTGCCAGCACCGACGGAGGTGTGAGACTAGCGGGACCCGGGGGCACCGGGGAGCTGTTTTTT; cdr3_aa: CASTDGGVRLAGPGGTGELFF; v_call: TRBV6-1; d_call: TRBD2; j_call: TRBJ2-2; clone_size: NA
cdr3_nt: TGTGCCAGCAGTTTATTCCGGCAGGGCGGAGAGACCCAGTACTTC; cdr3_aa: CASSLFRQGGETQYF; v_call: TRBV27; d_call: NA; j_call: TRBJ2-5; clone_size: few
cdr3_nt: TGTGCCAGCAGGCGGGATAATGCCCAAGAGACCCAGTACTTC; cdr3_aa: CASRRDNAQETQYF; v_call: TRBV6-1; d_call: NA; j_call: TRBJ2-5; clone_size: NA
cdr3_nt: TGTGCCAGCAGTTTCCGGGACAGCAATAATGAAAAACTGTTTTTT; cdr3_aa: CASSFRDSNNEKLFF; v_call: TRBV27; d_call: TRBD1; j_call: TRBJ1-4; clone_size: few
cdr3_nt: TGTGCCAGTAGTAGTGACGGACAGAGCGGCTACACCTTC; cdr3_aa: CASSSDGQSGYTF; v_call: TRBV19; d_call: NA; j_call: TRBJ1-2; clone_size: NA
cdr3_nt: TGTGCCAGCAGCCATCTGGCGGGGGGGCACGAGCAGTACTTC; cdr3_aa: CASSHLAGGHEQYF; v_call: TRBV3-1; d_call: TRBD2; j_call: TRBJ2-7; clone_size: NA
cdr3_nt: TGTGCCAGCAGCTTCCGTAGCCCGGGACAGAGATACAATGAGCAGTTCTTC; cdr3_aa: CASSFRSPGQRYNEQFF; v_call: TRBV5-6; d_call: TRBD1; j_call: TRBJ2-1; clone_size: many
cdr3_nt: TGTGCCAGCAGCTCGGGGGGGGCTACCAATCAGCCCCAGCATTTT; cdr3_aa: CASSSGGATNQPQHF; v_call: TRBV5-6; d_call: NA; j_call: TRBJ1-5; clone_size: NA
cdr3_nt: TGTGCTAGTGGTTTGACGGGATCCAGTGATACGCAGTATTTT; cdr3_aa: CASGLTGSSDTQYF; v_call: TRBV12-5; d_call: NA; j_call: TRBJ2-3; clone_size: NA
cdr3_nt: TGTGCCAGCTCACGACAGGCAACTAATGAAAAACTGTTTTTT; cdr3_aa: CASSRQATNEKLFF; v_call: TRBV18; d_call: NA; j_call: TRBJ1-4; clone_size: few
cdr3_nt: TGTGCCAGCAGCCGACTAGCGGGAGATGAGCAGTTCTTC; cdr3_aa: CASSRLAGDEQFF; v_call: TRBV6-2/TRBV6-3; d_call: TRBD2; j_call: TRBJ2-1; clone_size: NA
cdr3_nt: TGTGCCAGCAGATCCGGGACAGGGGCTGAGACCCAGTACTTC; cdr3_aa: CASRSGTGAETQYF; v_call: TRBV12-3/TRBV12-4; d_call: TRBD1; j_call: TRBJ2-5; clone_size: NA
cdr3_nt: TGTGCCAGCATCCTAGGGACTAGCGGGAGTCTCGAGCAGTACTTC; cdr3_aa: CASILGTSGSLEQYF; v_call: TRBV6-1; d_call: TRBD2; j_call: TRBJ2-7; clone_size: few
cdr3_nt: TGTGCCAGCAGGCCCTCAGGGGTGCGCAATCAGCCCCAGCATTTT; cdr3_aa: CASRPSGVRNQPQHF; v_call: TRBV12-3/TRBV12-4; d_call: NA; j_call: TRBJ1-5; clone_size: NA
cdr3_nt: TGTGCCAGCAGTCCAACCTGGACAGACGCACAAGAGACCCAGTACTTC; cdr3_aa: CASSPTWTDAQETQYF; v_call: TRBV28; d_call: NA; j_call: TRBJ2-5; clone_size: NA
cdr3_nt: TGTGCCAGCACCCTGGACAACCAAGAGACCCAGTACTTC; cdr3_aa: CASTLDNQETQYF; v_call: TRBV6-1; d_call: NA; j_call: TRBJ2-5; clone_size: NA
cdr3_nt: TGTGCCAGCAGTTTATTGCTAGCGGGAGTTTTCTTCGCAGATACGCAGTATTTT; cdr3_aa: CASSLLLAGVFFADTQYF; v_call: TRBV27; d_call: TRBD2; j_call: TRBJ2-3; clone_size: NA
cdr3_nt: TGTGCCAGCAGCTATGGACTAGCGGGAGGGACAAGCAGGGAGACCCAGTACTTC; cdr3_aa: CASSYGLAGGTSRETQYF; v_call: TRBV7-3; d_call: TRBD2; j_call: TRBJ2-5; clone_size: once
cdr3_nt: TGCAGTGCTAGAGACCCGGGACTAGCGGGAGGCGGGGATACGCAGTATTTT; cdr3_aa: CSARDPGLAGGGDTQYF; v_call: TRBV20-1; d_call: TRBD2; j_call: TRBJ2-3; clone_size: NA
cdr3_nt: TGTGCCATCAGTGAGTCGATCAGAAACGCTAACTATGGCTACACCTTC; cdr3_aa: CAISESIRNANYGYTF; v_call: TRBV10-3; d_call: NA; j_call: TRBJ1-2; clone_size: few
cdr3_nt: TGCAGCGTTGACACAGGACACACCGGGGAGCTGTTTTTT; cdr3_aa: CSVDTGHTGELFF; v_call: TRBV29-1; d_call: NA; j_call: TRBJ2-2; clone_size: few
cdr3_nt: TGTGCCAGCAGTGCTCTTCCGGGACTAGCGGGCCACGAGCAGTACTTC; cdr3_aa: CASSALPGLAGHEQYF; v_call: TRBV12-3/TRBV12-4; d_call: TRBD2; j_call: TRBJ2-7; clone_size: few
cdr3_nt: TGCAGTGCCGAGCCTTCTGGCGGGGGGGCCAAAATCTCCTACAATGAGCAGTTCTTC; cdr3_aa: CSAEPSGGGAKISYNEQFF; v_call: TRBV20-1; d_call: TRBD2; j_call: TRBJ2-1; clone_size: few
cdr3_nt: TGCGCCAGCAGCTTGGTCGGGGGGCAAGGTGGCTACACCTTC; cdr3_aa: CASSLVGGQGGYTF; v_call: TRBV5-1; d_call: NA; j_call: TRBJ1-2; clone_size: NA